This is a list of T cell receptor beta chains from one sample in a study of blood T cell repertoires in COVID-19. The method was immunoSEQ multiplex PCR; TCRdb's version includes in-frame clones alone and lacks a portion of them. In the table there are around 260,000 clones, around 87% of which are singletons. The source material was peripheral blood. The origin of the receptors is an older woman with COVID-19, enrolled during active disease. Both conserved end residues are part of each CDR3. Each record gives: J gene, V gene, CDR3 length, CDR3 protein.

J gene: TRBJ2-7
V gene: TRBV30
CDR3 length: 13
CDR3 protein: CAWKERGSYEQYF

J gene: TRBJ1-5
V gene: TRBV3-1/TRBV3-2
CDR3 length: 13
CDR3 protein: CASSQDRDQPQHF

J gene: TRBJ2-3
V gene: TRBV10-3
CDR3 length: 15
CDR3 protein: CATHDRGRGTDTQYF

J gene: TRBJ2-1
V gene: TRBV10-3
CDR3 length: 14
CDR3 protein: CAISGRTAYNEQFF

J gene: TRBJ1-2
V gene: TRBV11-2
CDR3 length: 16
CDR3 protein: CASSFPRGGGNYGYTF

J gene: TRBJ2-7
V gene: TRBV5-6
CDR3 length: 15
CDR3 protein: CASSLLDRVRYEQYF

J gene: TRBJ2-1
V gene: TRBV30
CDR3 length: 15
CDR3 protein: CAWSPGQGFYNEQFF

J gene: TRBJ1-4
V gene: TRBV18
CDR3 length: 13
CDR3 protein: CASSQGHPAKLFF

J gene: TRBJ2-5
V gene: TRBV18
CDR3 length: 15
CDR3 protein: CASTITSGIGETQYF

J gene: TRBJ2-3
V gene: TRBV2
CDR3 length: 13
CDR3 protein: CASLNARYSTQYF

J gene: TRBJ1-1
V gene: TRBV18
CDR3 length: 18
CDR3 protein: CASSPFESGPTLGSEAFF

J gene: TRBJ2-5
V gene: TRBV5-4
CDR3 length: 16
CDR3 protein: CASSQGLAGAYETQYF

J gene: TRBJ2-1
V gene: TRBV5-1
CDR3 length: 11
CDR3 protein: CASSWDYEQFF

J gene: TRBJ1-1
V gene: TRBV3-1/TRBV3-2
CDR3 length: 12
CDR3 protein: CASSRGGGEAFF

J gene: TRBJ2-5
V gene: TRBV5-4
CDR3 length: 16
CDR3 protein: CASSPGLAGGEETQYF

J gene: TRBJ1-1
V gene: TRBV18
CDR3 length: 15
CDR3 protein: CASSPGDRLNTEAFF

J gene: TRBJ2-3
V gene: TRBV28
CDR3 length: 15
CDR3 protein: CASSLAATGWDTQYF

J gene: TRBJ2-1
V gene: TRBV2
CDR3 length: 16
CDR3 protein: CASKGGRATRIREQFF

J gene: TRBJ2-5
V gene: TRBV7-6
CDR3 length: 16
CDR3 protein: CASSSGAGGPIETQYF

J gene: TRBJ2-1
V gene: TRBV27
CDR3 length: 14
CDR3 protein: CVSREEVGYNEQFF

J gene: TRBJ1-4
V gene: TRBV25-1
CDR3 length: 13
CDR3 protein: CASSLYRGKKLFF

J gene: TRBJ1-6
V gene: TRBV3-1/TRBV3-2
CDR3 length: 17
CDR3 protein: CASSQEKKTAYNSPLHF

J gene: TRBJ1-2
V gene: TRBV27
CDR3 length: 13
CDR3 protein: CASSDRVLDGYTF

J gene: TRBJ2-3
V gene: TRBV5-1
CDR3 length: 16
CDR3 protein: CASTSGLAGSTDTQYF

J gene: TRBJ1-4
V gene: TRBV27
CDR3 length: 15
CDR3 protein: CASKTRTGAGEKLFF